The source of this T cell receptor beta chain is a study of beta chain features in type 1 diabetes. The study's findings and limits: Shortening of TCRB CDR3s, moderate but significant, appeared in all four CD4+ subsets of Type 1 diabetes patients.

V was clipped by 4 bases and J by 5 bases, with 6 bases between them. Germline V lookup: CDR1 SNHLY, CDR2 FYNNEI. The CDR3 is made up of 12 amino acids. This clone has a handful of counts. Its antigen is not known. Expressed TCRB transcripts were sequenced, since all the RNA that had been isolated was reverse transcribed. The protocol was immunoSEQ multiplex PCR, while the TCRdb copy is restricted to in-frame clones and leaves out a portion. The repertoire includes around 310,000 clones, approximately 13% of them detected once, and over 0.014% sits in the top ten. V gene TRBV2 combines with J gene TRBJ1-5; TRBD1 is a possible D gene (5 bases). The source is a woman under 30 with type 1 diabetes. The sample consisted of naive CD4+ T cells from blood. The CDR3 protein is CASSGDYQPQHF. DNA for the CDR3: TGTGCCAGCAGTGGGGACTATCAGCCCCAGCATTTT.